This TCR beta chain originates from a study of Ad26.COV2.S vaccination and SARS-CoV-2 variants. General study points: The analyses of TCR breadth and depth may have understated the size of total T cell responses.

As for treatment: around 19 received Ad26.COV2.S at low or high dose, single or two shots; 5 received placebo; per-sample allocation not given. Sampling was done on day 63 after the first vaccine or placebo injection. The individual, an adult aged 18-55 years, was a donor in Boston. On this clone: Its target is not known.

Profiled with immunoSEQ multiplex PCR; TCRdb holds only in-frame clones, not every one. The sample records roughly 450,000 clones, around nine tenths being singletons. The CDR3 contains 14 residues. Losses at the gene ends were 8 bases for V and 1 base for J; bases not matched to a gene: 7. Germline V gives CDR1 SNHLY, CDR2 FYNNEI. The TCR comes from a person between 18 and 65 years old who received the Ad26.COV2.S COVID-19 vaccine or a placebo. V gene TRBV2 combines with J gene TRBJ2-5; 7 nucleotides match TRBD2. The source was peripheral blood, collected in a trial of Ad26.COV2.S vaccine versus placebo. In DNA form, the CDR3 reads TGTGCCAGCGCATGGGCTAGCGGCCAAGAGACCCAGTACTTC. Translating it yields CASAWASGQETQYF.